The entry that follows covers one T cell receptor (beta chain) sequence. Cohort assignment relied on participant-reported clinical history. Cohort 3 donors were reported recovered after two negative PCRs, clearance, or symptom resolution. The sample originates from a study of blood T cell repertoires in COVID-19. Background on the study: From T cells, B-cell-depleted T cells, or PBMCs came the material, which was cDNA or gDNA.

Original processing methods: Estimated nucleated cell counts came from reference gene primer amplification. Profiling relied on immunoSEQ multiplex PCR, and the TCRdb table lists in-frame clones only, not all of them. The V and J calls and clone size come from that table; D and trimming were worked out from the DNA. This sample has fewer than 400,000 clones, with under 90% found just once. The sequence came from a man younger than 45 who had recovered from COVID-19. The sample consisted of PBMCs or T cells enriched from blood (not recorded which).

DNA for the CDR3: TGTGCCAGCAGCATGGACAGGGCCCGGCAAAGTGGCTACACCTTC. This encodes CASSMDRARQSGYTF. The chain couples TRBV5-8 to TRBJ1-2; 8 nucleotides align to TRBD1. Germline V gene data show CDR1 as SGHTS and CDR2 as YDEGEE. The ends lost 4 bases at V and 7 bases at J; junction bases unmatched: 12. The CDR3 runs to 15 residues.